This TCR beta chain was sequenced for a study of T cells in Graves' hyperthyroidism and ophthalmopathy. V lost 4 bases and J lost 4; bases outside the gene matches: 23. Germline V gene data show CDR1 as MGHRA and CDR2 as YSYEKL. This CDR3 is 21 amino acids long. In patients aged 18 to 65, hyperthyroidism was newly diagnosed, with duration under 2 months. Lactation, pregnancy, other autoimmune disease or uncontrolled infection led to exclusion of patients. RNA transcripts provided the source from which TCR beta CDR3 regions were amplified. Researchers ran a first-round RT-PCR on the TCR CDR3 using the HTBI primer set. From the multiplex PCR reads, TCRdb called clonotypes with MiXCR, one entry per CDR3 protein. The sample holds under 200,000 distinct CDR3 sequences, less than 10% seen once.

The chain recombines TRBV4-1 with TRBJ2-7; the match to TRBD2 covers 12 bases. Material: blood. This TCR was sampled from a woman between 18 and 30 years old with Graves' hyperthyroidism that later progressed to Graves' ophthalmopathy. The CDR3 coding sequence is TGCGCCAGCAGCCCACTGGACAGTGGACTAGCGGGAACCCTGTTTTTGTACGAGCAGTACTTC. It specifies CASSPLDSGLAGTLFLYEQYF.